This paragraph reports one T cell receptor beta chain. What it recognizes is unknown. This CDR3 is 14 amino acids long. V trimming: 11 bases; J trimming: 1 base; junction bases outside the gene matches: 9. Germline V lookup: CDR1 MDHEN, CDR2 SYDVKM. TCRdb used MiXCR to reprocess the reads, holding one entry per CDR3 protein. The sample consists of approximately 1,000,000 distinct CDR3 sequences, roughly 30% of them appearing once. The sample comes from a study of T cell repertoires in cytomegalovirus infection. Whole-study context: Recently identified HLA-C-restricted and well-studied HLA-B-restricted CMV epitopes were used. An indication of both CMV infection and matching HLA type came from public TCR beta signatures.

Study results and limitations: HLA-C-restricted TCR beta clonotypes specific for CMV led the ex vivo response. Summed frequency of shared TCR beta families picked out CMV carriers who also had the relevant HLA.

The sample here was cultured CD8+ T cells from PBMCs, taken from culture after CMV antigen stimulation. This TCR was recovered from a human donor in good health (CMV status not recorded). Some clones in this sample may be carry-over from other donors' samples. The rearrangement links TRBV28 to TRBJ2-7, with 9 positions matching TRBD1. Here the CDR3 DNA reads TGTGCCTGTCGGGACAGGGAAAAATCCTACGAGCAGTACTTC. As protein: CACRDREKSYEQYF.